The clone carrying this T cell receptor beta chain was observed many times. Its antigen is unknown. The source of the sample is a study of CD8 T cells in ankylosing spondylitis. Study-wide findings and caveats: The authors found the disease-linked clones to be CD8+ and relatively rare in peripheral blood.

TCR beta libraries were made by quantitative 5'-RACE with molecular barcodes. TCRdb re-derived calls from the 5' RACE reads in MiXCR, one entry per CDR3 protein. The data contain around 140,000 distinct CDR3 sequences, about 10% of them singletons. This sequence was found in a female donor with ankylosing spondylitis or in good health (not recorded which). Material: blood, either unsorted or a sorted T cell fraction (not recorded which).

As DNA, the CDR3 is TGCGCCAGCAGCTTGCAGGCCCTGGGAAACAATCAGCCCCAGCATTTT. Its translation is CASSLQALGNNQPQHF. The chain is built from TRBV5-1 and TRBJ1-5; D not resolved. V gave up 1 base and J gave up 3 bases, with 14 bases separating them. Germline V CDR1 and CDR2: SGHRS, YFSETQ. The CDR3 loop spans 16 amino acids.